Below are 6 T cell receptor beta chains sequenced from a single sample in a study of cytomegalovirus exposure and HLA in healthy donors. The method was immunoSEQ multiplex PCR; TCRdb's version includes in-frame clones alone and lacks a portion of them. Of approximately 260,000 clones detected, about 90% appear once; the ten largest clones hold 0.95% to 1.5%. Material for sequencing was PBMCs. The receptors derive from a woman younger than 45 in good health and CMV-seropositive.

The genes are TRBV30 and TRBJ1-3, with 7 bases matching TRBD1. This CDR3 comprises 13 residues. Germline assignment: CDR1 GTSNPN and CDR2 SVGIG (reference sequence). V was pared by 5 bases and J by 2 bases, with 3 bases of the junction left unmatched. This CDR3 is CAWATGAGNTIYF. Here the CDR3 DNA reads TGTGCCTGGGCTACAGGGGCTGGAAACACCATATATTTT.

The chain combines TRBV7-8 with TRBJ1-3, with D uncertain. V was shortened by 5 bases and J by 2 bases, with 7 bases between the two germline ends. CDR1 and CDR2 (germline): SGHVS, FQNEAQ. The CDR3 contains 13 residues. CDR3 protein: CASSAGAGNTIYF. In DNA, the CDR3 is TGTGCCAGCAGCGCCGGGGCTGGAAACACCATATATTTT.

The rearrangement joins TRBV28 to TRBJ2-7; 13 bases are shared with TRBD2. Germline V gives CDR1 MDHEN, CDR2 SYDVKM. This CDR3 spans 22 amino acids. V was clipped by 3 bases and J by 3 bases; unmatched bases: 23. CDR3 sequence: CASSLVLAGGPSLSPSYYEQYF. In nucleotides, the CDR3 is TGTGCCAGCAGTTTGGTACTAGCGGGAGGGCCCAGTTTGTCCCCCTCCTACTACGAGCAGTACTTC.

V is TRBV2 and J is TRBJ2-7; 12 nucleotides line up with TRBD1. V was pared by 9 bases and J by 1 base, with 16 bases of the junction left unmatched. Per germline, CDR1 SNHLY and CDR2 FYNNEI. CDR3 size: 18 residues. The CDR3 protein is CASCRRGQGALESYEQYF. As DNA, the CDR3 is TGTGCCAGTTGTCGTAGGGGACAGGGGGCATTAGAATCCTACGAGCAGTACTTC. The full variable domain, rest sourced from reference TRBV2 and TRBJ2-7, is EPEVTQTPSHQVTQMGQEVILRCVPISNHLYFYWYRQILGQKVEFLVSFYNNEISEKSEIFDDQFSVERPDGSNFTLKIRSTKLEDSAMYFCASCRRGQGALESYEQYFGPGTRLTVT.

The genes are TRBV28 and TRBJ1-5, with 7 nucleotides matching TRBD1. The V gene end was trimmed by 5 bases and the J gene end by 7 bases; junction bases not matched to a gene: 11. Germline V gives CDR1 MDHEN, CDR2 SYDVKM. This CDR3 has 15 amino acids. CDR3 in amino acids: CASSPLDRDNQPQHF. As DNA, the CDR3 is TGTGCCAGCAGTCCCCTTGACAGGGACAACCAGCCCCAGCATTTT.

The chain is built from TRBV9 and TRBJ2-3; the D is unclear. The V end was cut by 7 bases, the J end by 5 bases, with 8 bases between. CDR3 length equals 11 residues. In germline, CDR1 is SGDLS, CDR2 YYNGEE. CDR3 coding DNA: TGTGCCAGCGGTCTAGGAGATACGCAGTATTTT. Translation: CASGLGDTQYF.